Listed here are 5 T cell receptor beta chains from one sample, sequenced in a study of early T cells in non-severe SARS-CoV-2 infection. TCRdb called the 5' RACE reads again in MiXCR, with one record for every CDR3 protein. Of roughly 83,000 distinct CDR3 sequences listed, roughly 10% are singletons. This specimen consisted of whole blood, obtained at baseline. These receptors all stem from an adult who was a healthcare worker with PCR-confirmed SARS-CoV-2 infection or an uninfected control (not recorded which).

This clonotype was counted ten times or more. The chain recombines TRBV19 with TRBJ1-5; D unclear. Per germline, CDR1 LNHDA and CDR2 SQIVND (reference sequence). V was clipped by 3 bases and J by 0 bases, with 12 bases between them. The CDR3 is 16 residues long. CDR3 residues: CASSIGVLSSNQPQHF. The CDR3 DNA is TGTGCCAGTAGTATTGGTGTTTTAAGTAGCAATCAGCCCCAGCATTTT.

This clonotype was counted at least ten times. The chain employs TRBV21-1 and TRBJ2-3; the table's D call, TRBD1, was not checked against the DNA. TRBV21-1 is a pseudogene locus. CDR3 size: 20 residues. CDR3 nucleotide sequence: TGTGCCAGCAGCAAACAATCCGGACAGGGGGCTGCCCTTTCCACAGATACGCAGTATTTT. Its protein product is CASSKQSGQGAALSTDTQYF.

This clonotype has at least ten counts. The chain joins TRBV4-1 to TRBJ1-2; 8 bases fit TRBD1. Per the germline V gene, CDR1 is MGHRA and CDR2 is YSYEKL. CDR3 size: 18 residues. V dropped 0 bases and J dropped 3; count of bases not matched to a gene: 12. The chain's CDR3 is CASSQDLQGAQGYYGYTF. The CDR3 DNA reads as TGCGCCAGCAGCCAAGATCTCCAGGGGGCGCAGGGCTACTATGGCTACACCTTC.

This chain joins TRBV2 and TRBJ2-7, with D possibly TRBD1 on 6 matching bases. Looked up from germline, CDR1 is SNHLY and CDR2 is FYNNEI. V was trimmed by 6 bases and J by 5 bases, leaving 17 bases between them. The CDR3 consists of 14 residues. CDR3 amino acids: CASSRGGLDHEQYF. In DNA form, the CDR3 reads TGTGCCAGCAGCAGGGGCGGACTTGACCACGAGCAGTACTTC.

This rearrangement joins TRBV6-6 to TRBJ1-1, with D maybe TRBD1 (5 bases). CDR3 length: 13 amino acids. V was trimmed by 6 bases and J by 1 base, leaving 9 bases between them. Germline lookup yields CDR1 MNHNY and CDR2 SVGAGI (reference sequence). CDR3 coding DNA: TGTGCCAGCAGGGGGGGGAGGAACACTGAAGCTTTCTTT. Encoded protein: CASRGGRNTEAFF.